A single T cell receptor (beta chain) is shown here with its context. Its antigen is not known. TCR alpha and beta CDR3s were amplified from mRNA by semiquantitative ARM-PCR. Tagged nested gene-specific primers were used first, then communal superprimers amplified exponentially. Exonuclease cleared nested primers, then first-round products were reamplified. TCRdb fed the multiplex PCR reads into MiXCR, producing one record per CDR3 protein. The sample carries about 14,000 distinct CDR3 sequences, 60% recorded once. The sample originates from a study of relationships among human T cell subsets. Study results and limitations: Regulatory and Th2 subsets had few clones over 100 reads, unlike CD8+ cytotoxic cells.

This CDR3 is 12 amino acids long. Trimming cost V 5 bases and J 6 bases, with 7 bases left between them. The germline V gene encodes CDR1 SGHNT and CDR2 YENEEA. CD4+ cells were positively selected first, then anti-CD25 beads isolated CD4+CD25+ regulatory T cells. The sample consisted of Tregs sorted from blood. The clonotype comes from a man aged 40-50 years in good health. The V call is TRBV11-3, the J call TRBJ2-2, with D unresolved. The CDR3 protein is CASSPRPGELFF. CDR3 DNA sequence: TGTGCCAGCAGCCCTAGGCCCGGGGAGCTGTTTTTT.